Below are 23 T cell receptor beta chains sequenced from a single sample in a study of blood T cell repertoires in COVID-19. Profiling relied on immunoSEQ multiplex PCR, and the TCRdb table lists in-frame clones only, not all of them. This sample has some 230,000 clones; around 83% occur once, and the top ten carry about 8%. Sequencing was done on a sample of peripheral blood. These receptor sequences come from a woman aged 50 to 60 with acute or convalescent COVID-19.

The chain carries TRBV27 and TRBJ2-2, with TRBD2 matching 8 bases. Unmatched junction bases numbered 8, after V lost 5 bases and J lost 6 bases. The CDR3 extends over 15 amino acids. Germline V gene data show CDR1 as MNHEY and CDR2 as SMNVEV (reference sequence). The CDR3 nucleotides are TGTGCCAGCAGTCTGGGGGGACTAGTATCCGGGGAGCTGTTTTTT. It codes for CASSLGGLVSGELFF.

In this sample, this clone turned up a few times. CDR3 residues: CSVADPNTEAFF. CDR3 bases: TGCAGCGTAGCGGACCCGAACACTGAAGCTTTCTTT. This rearrangement joins TRBV29-1 to TRBJ1-1, with unresolved D. The CDR3 loop spans 12 amino acids. The V and J ends lost 6 bases and 1 base respectively, with 9 bases between them. CDR1 and CDR2 from the germline V gene are SQVTM and ANQGSEA. The whole variable domain, filled in from reference TRBV29-1 and TRBJ1-1, reads SAVISQKPSRDICQRGTSLTIQCQVDSQVTMMFWYRQQPGQSLTLIATANQGSEATYESGFVIDKFPISRPNLTFSTLTVSNMSPEDSSIYLCSVADPNTEAFFGQGTRLTVV.

The chain links TRBV18 to TRBJ1-3; 8 bases are a match to TRBD1. V shed 6 bases and J 1 base; nucleotides not matched to a gene: 11. There are 17 residues in the CDR3. CDR1 is KGHSH and CDR2 is LQKENI in the germline V gene. CDR3 protein: CASSQTGTGQSGNTIYF. The CDR3 DNA reads as TGTGCCAGCTCCCAAACCGGGACAGGCCAATCTGGAAACACCATATATTTT.

This chain links TRBV3-1 (or the pseudogene TRBV3-2) with TRBJ1-2; D unclear. This CDR3 contains 14 residues. V shed 0 bases and J shed 2 bases, with 7 bases lying between them. CDR1 and CDR2 (germline): LGHDT, YNNKEL (reference sequence). This chain's CDR3 is CASSQDRLNYGYTF. CDR3 bases: TGTGCCAGCAGCCAAGACAGGCTGAACTATGGCTACACCTTC.

The DNA of the CDR3 is TGCAGCGTTGCGGGGGAGAGGACTAGCATTTACGAGCAGTACTTC. Protein: CSVAGERTSIYEQYF. The chain has TRBV29-1 and TRBJ2-7; TRBD2 aligns across 8 bases. Germline CDR1 is SQVTM and CDR2 is ANQGSEA. The CDR3 contains 15 residues. Trimming took 4 bases from V and 4 from J; bases not matched to a gene: 12.

This clone was recorded once. The chain carries TRBV4-3 and TRBJ1-4, with a tentative D call TRBD1 (6 bases). The CDR3 runs 17 residues. Between the trimmed V and J ends, which lost 4 bases and 5 bases, there was a span of 20 bases. Germline V gene sequence: CDR1 LGHNA, CDR2 YSLEER. The CDR3 here is CASSPSSGQTENEKLFF. In DNA form, the CDR3 reads TGCGCCAGCAGCCCCTCCTCTGGACAGACTGAAAATGAAAAACTGTTTTTT.

This chain uses TRBV19 with TRBJ2-5; 7 bases match TRBD2. The CDR3 spans 13 residues. With 4 bases clipped from V and 5 bases from J, the junction kept 4 bases outside the gene matches. CDR1 is LNHDA, CDR2 SQIVND, per germline (reference sequence). The CDR3: CASSTGTTETQYF. The CDR3 coding sequence is TGTGCCAGTAGTACCGGGACTACGGAGACCCAGTACTTC.

This clone was detected many times. The gene calls are TRBV5-4 and TRBJ2-2; D remains unclear. Germline V CDR1 and CDR2: SGHNT, YYREEE (reference sequence). V dropped 5 bases and J dropped 4 bases, with 9 bases sitting between them. This CDR3 has 13 amino acids. The CDR3 spells CASSYYSTGELFF. The CDR3 DNA reads as TGTGCCAGCAGTTATTACAGCACCGGGGAGCTGTTTTTT.

V usage is TRBV5-1 and J usage is TRBJ1-1, with D perhaps TRBD1 (5 bases). Germline lookup yields CDR1 SGHRS and CDR2 YFSETQ. CDR3 size: 14 residues. Trimming stripped 0 bases from V and 4 bases from J, with 10 bases between. CDR3 amino acids: CASSLGTGLTEAFF. The CDR3 DNA follows: TGCGCCAGCAGCTTGGGTACAGGCCTCACTGAAGCTTTCTTT. Supplemented by reference TRBV5-1 and TRBJ1-1, the full variable domain reads KAGVTQTPRYLIKTRGQQVTLSCSPISGHRSVSWYQQTPGQGLQFLFEYFSETQRNKGNFPGRFSGRQFSNSRSEMNVSTLELGDSALYLCASSLGTGLTEAFFGQGTRLTVV.

The V gene is TRBV6-5, the J gene TRBJ2-3, with 10 bases identical to TRBD1. The ends lost 10 bases at V and 0 bases at J; junction bases unmatched: 1. The CDR3 consists of 13 residues. Per germline, CDR1 MNHEY and CDR2 SVGAGI. The CDR3 here is CATTGGSTDTQYF. For the CDR3, the DNA is TGTGCCACGACAGGGGGCAGCACAGATACGCAGTATTTT.

The rearrangement links TRBV5-1 to TRBJ2-1; 11 bases are a match to TRBD1. V trimming: 6 bases; J trimming: 2 bases; junction bases outside the gene matches: 10. From germline, CDR1 is SGHRS and CDR2 YFSETQ. This CDR3 comprises 17 residues. The CDR3 here is CASTRGQGGETYNEQFF. The CDR3 DNA reads as TGCGCCAGCACCAGGGGACAGGGGGGCGAAACCTACAATGAGCAGTTCTTC. Combining the CDR3 with reference TRBV5-1 and TRBJ2-1 gives the whole variable domain KAGVTQTPRYLIKTRGQQVTLSCSPISGHRSVSWYQQTPGQGLQFLFEYFSETQRNKGNFPGRFSGRQFSNSRSEMNVSTLELGDSALYLCASTRGQGGETYNEQFFGPGTRLTVL.

CDR3 sequence: CASSRQGIQETQYF. DNA for the CDR3: TGTGCCAGCAGTCGACAGGGAATCCAAGAGACCCAGTACTTC. This rearrangement joins TRBV2 to TRBJ2-5, with 7 bases fitting TRBD1. This CDR3 spans 14 amino acids. Looked up from germline, CDR1 is SNHLY and CDR2 is FYNNEI. Unmatched junction bases numbered 4, after V lost 5 bases and J lost 1 base.

The chain recombines TRBV4-3 with TRBJ1-2; 8 nucleotides line up with TRBD1. Losses at the gene ends were 1 base for V and 4 bases for J; bases not matched to a gene: 8. CDR1 is LGHNA, CDR2 YSLEER, per germline. The CDR3 has 16 residues. The CDR3 is CASSQVTGEGPYGYTF. CDR3 bases: TGCGCCAGCAGCCAAGTGACAGGGGAGGGGCCCTATGGCTACACCTTC.

The chain combines TRBV21-1 with TRBJ2-7; the table's D call TRBD2 went unverified against the DNA. TRBV21-1 is a recognized pseudogene. The CDR3 is 15 amino acids. The CDR3 reads CASSSREASGFEQYF. CDR3 DNA: TGTGCCAGCAGCTCCCGGGAGGCTAGCGGGTTCGAGCAGTACTTC.

The genes are TRBV5-1 and TRBJ2-3, with D possibly TRBD1 on 6 matching bases. V was trimmed by 0 bases and J by 2 bases, leaving 10 bases between them. The CDR3 is 15 amino acids. Germline V gives CDR1 SGHRS, CDR2 YFSETQ. CDR3 residues: CASSLADRHTDTQYF. The CDR3 DNA reads TGCGCCAGCAGCTTGGCGGACAGACACACAGATACGCAGTATTTT. The full variable domain, completed using reference TRBV5-1 and TRBJ2-3, is KAGVTQTPRYLIKTRGQQVTLSCSPISGHRSVSWYQQTPGQGLQFLFEYFSETQRNKGNFPGRFSGRQFSNSRSEMNVSTLELGDSALYLCASSLADRHTDTQYFGPGTRLTVL.

This chain joins TRBV5-4 and TRBJ2-7, with 8 bases matching TRBD1. The CDR3 runs to 15 residues. V was pared by 3 bases and J by 2 bases, with 7 bases of the junction left unmatched. CDR1 is SGHNT, CDR2 YYREEE, per germline (reference sequence). CDR3 sequence: CASSSRTGRPYEQYF. As DNA, the CDR3 is TGTGCCAGCAGCTCCCGGACAGGGCGACCCTACGAGCAGTACTTC.

Written as DNA, the CDR3 is TGCGCCAGCAGCTTCGGACAGGGAAATGGCTACACCTTC. Translating gives CASSFGQGNGYTF. The chain employs TRBV5-1 and TRBJ1-2, with 8 bases matching TRBD1. J lost 6 bases, V lost 2 bases, and 3 bases had no gene match. Germline V gives CDR1 SGHRS, CDR2 YFSETQ. The CDR3 has 13 amino acids.

The chain uses TRBV12-3 or TRBV12-4 and TRBJ2-1; 7 bases align to TRBD2. J gave up 2 bases and V 11 bases, and 6 bases lay outside the gene matches. The CDR3 consists of 13 residues. CDR3 coding DNA: TGTGCCTGCTCTCGGGGGGCCTACAATGAGCAGTTCTTC. It yields the protein CACSRGAYNEQFF.

The chain is built from TRBV4-1 and TRBJ2-5, with D possibly matching TRBD1 (6 bases). Germline CDR1 and CDR2: MGHRA and YSYEKL. This CDR3 spans 14 amino acids. Between the trimmed V and J ends, which lost 4 bases and 5 bases, there was a span of 14 bases. The CDR3 reads CASSPSWGQETQYF. Here the CDR3 DNA reads TGCGCCAGCAGCCCAAGTTGGGGGCAGGAGACCCAGTACTTC.

V usage is TRBV5-3 and J usage is TRBJ2-7; no firm D call. TRBV5-3 is an open reading frame, and its role is uncertain. Trimming removed 0 bases at V and 0 bases at J, with 4 bases between. The CDR3 runs to 13 residues. DNA for the CDR3: TGTGCCAGAAGCTTGGTCAACTCCTACGAGCAGTACTTC. Encoded protein: CARSLVNSYEQYF.

The J gene is TRBJ2-7, the V gene TRBV5-6; tentatively, D is TRBD2 (6 bases). The length of the CDR3 is 15 residues. The germline gives CDR1 SGHDT, CDR2 YYEEEE. V lost 0 bases, J lost 1 base, and 11 bases lay in between. In DNA form, the CDR3 reads TGTGCCAGCAGCTTGGCGGGGGTACGGTCCTACGAGCAGTACTTC. This gives the protein CASSLAGVRSYEQYF.

V and J are TRBV2 and TRBJ2-5, with D perhaps matching TRBD2 (5 bases). The CDR3 spans 14 residues. Germline assignment: CDR1 SNHLY and CDR2 FYNNEI. Trimming pared 4 bases from V and 2 bases from J, leaving 11 bases between. Written as DNA, the CDR3 is TGTGCCAGCAGTGCCCCTAGCAAACAAGAGACCCAGTACTTC. Amino acid sequence: CASSAPSKQETQYF.

The count of this clone is one. The chain recombines TRBV3-1 (or the pseudogene TRBV3-2) with TRBJ2-2; D may be TRBD2 (6 bases). In germline, CDR1 is LGHDT, CDR2 YNNKEL (reference sequence). Trimming removed 3 bases at V and 5 bases at J, with 19 bases between. The CDR3 consists of 17 residues. CDR3 loop: CASSQGKLAGPTGELFF. The DNA for the CDR3 is TGTGCCAGCAGCCAGGGGAAACTAGCCGGCCCAACCGGGGAGCTGTTTTTT.